A single sample gave rise to the 22 T cell receptor beta chains below, sequenced in a study of Ad26.COV2.S vaccination and SARS-CoV-2 variants. Clones were read by immunoSEQ multiplex PCR, and TCRdb kept only the in-frame ones, dropping some. The data contain about 680,000 clones, around 92% of them singletons. Treatment here: roughly 20 received Ad26.COV2.S at low or high dose, single or two shots; roughly five received placebo; per-sample allocation not given. Each sample was drawn 63 days after the first injection (of vaccine or placebo). The sequences come from peripheral blood, collected in a trial of Ad26.COV2.S vaccine versus placebo. All receptors come from a person between 18 and 65 years old who received the Ad26.COV2.S COVID-19 vaccine or a placebo.

The chain is built from TRBV11-2 and TRBJ1-2; 7 bases map to TRBD1. This CDR3 has 15 amino acids. Germline V lookup: CDR1 SGHAT, CDR2 FQNNGV. Losses at the gene ends were 3 bases for V and 3 bases for J; bases not matched to a gene: 7. The CDR3 is CASSFSTGSDYGYTF. DNA of the CDR3: TGTGCCAGCAGCTTCTCGACAGGGAGCGACTATGGCTACACCTTC.

The rearrangement joins TRBV2 to TRBJ1-6; D unclear. The CDR3 extends over 16 amino acids. Looked up from germline, CDR1 is SNHLY and CDR2 is FYNNEI. V dropped 2 bases and J dropped 7 bases, with 15 bases sitting between them. The CDR3 nucleotides read TGTGCCAGCAGTGAATTACTAGGACCCGAGAATTCACCCCTCCACTTT. Translating gives CASSELLGPENSPLHF.

V and J are TRBV7-2 and TRBJ2-1; 9 bases are a match to TRBD1. V was clipped by 6 bases and J by 6 bases; unmatched bases: 9. Germline values: CDR1 SGHTA, CDR2 FQGNSA. The CDR3 has 15 residues. This CDR3 reads CASSRTGGAGNEQFF. The CDR3 bases are TGTGCCAGCAGTCGTACAGGGGGCGCGGGCAATGAGCAGTTCTTC. Drawing the rest from reference TRBV7-2 and TRBJ2-1, the complete variable domain is GAGVSQSPSNKVTEKGKDVELRCDPISGHTALYWYRQSLGQGLEFLIYFQGNSAPDKSGLPSDRFSAERTGGSVSTLTIQRTQQEDSAVYLCASSRTGGAGNEQFFGPGTRLTVL.

The chain employs TRBV19 and TRBJ2-5, with D tentatively TRBD2 (5 bases). Germline V gives CDR1 LNHDA, CDR2 SQIVND (reference sequence). The CDR3 is 15 amino acids. V was pared by 4 bases and J by 3 bases, with 15 bases between. The CDR3 DNA is TGTGCCAGTAGTAACAAGATGATACTAGAAGAGACCCAGTACTTC. As protein: CASSNKMILEETQYF. The whole variable domain, filled in from reference TRBV19 and TRBJ2-5, reads DGGITQSPKYLFRKEGQNVTLSCEQNLNHDAMYWYRQDPGQGLRLIYYSQIVNDFQKGDIAEGYSVSREKKESFPLTVTSAQKNPTAFYLCASSNKMILEETQYFGPGTRLLVL.

This clone appeared a few times. The CDR3 is CASSLDGTDTQYF. In DNA form, the CDR3 reads TGTGCCAGCTCACTGGACGGGACAGATACGCAGTATTTT. The J gene is TRBJ2-3, the V gene TRBV18; D remains ambiguous. CDR1 and CDR2 (germline): KGHSH, LQKENI. The V end lost 4 bases, the J end lost 3 bases, and 8 bases lay between the germline ends. The CDR3 is 13 amino acids.

The chain employs TRBV2 and TRBJ1-5; D is uncertain. The germline V gene encodes CDR1 SNHLY and CDR2 FYNNEI. The CDR3 totals 12 residues. The germline V and J ends were trimmed by 1 base and 8 bases, with 6 bases remaining between them. The chain's CDR3 is CASSEGEEPQHF. CDR3 nucleotide sequence: TGTGCCAGCAGTGAAGGGGAGGAGCCCCAGCATTTT. Full variable domain (rest looked up from reference TRBV2 and TRBJ1-5): EPEVTQTPSHQVTQMGQEVILRCVPISNHLYFYWYRQILGQKVEFLVSFYNNEISEKSEIFDDQFSVERPDGSNFTLKIRSTKLEDSAMYFCASSEGEEPQHFGDGTRLSIL.

The J gene is TRBJ2-7, the V gene TRBV10-3; tentative D call: TRBD1 (6 bases). This CDR3 has 17 amino acids. Germline V CDR1 and CDR2: ENHRY, SYGVKD. Trimming removed 8 bases from V and 3 bases from J, with 26 bases in between. In DNA, the CDR3 is TGTGCCATCGGGCCCCCTCCGGGGACATCCGAAGTCTACGAGCAGTACTTC. Translating gives CAIGPPPGTSEVYEQYF.

This CDR3 reads CASSSRKGEQYF. The CDR3 coding sequence is TGTGCCAGCAGCTCTAGGAAGGGCGAGCAGTACTTC. The chain has TRBV7-6 and TRBJ2-7; D not certain. V was trimmed by 4 bases and J by 6 bases, leaving 10 bases between them. The CDR3 runs to 12 residues. Per germline, CDR1 SGHVS and CDR2 FNYEAQ.

This chain connects TRBV6-6 to TRBJ1-2; perhaps TRBD1 as D (5 bases). The CDR3 covers 15 residues. V lost 6 bases, J lost 6 bases, and 20 bases lay in between. In germline, CDR1 is MNHNY, CDR2 SVGAGI (reference sequence). This CDR3 is CASRPSSGLGDGYTF. Here the CDR3 DNA reads TGTGCCAGCAGACCGAGTTCGGGGCTTGGAGATGGCTACACCTTC.

The V gene is TRBV6-6, the J gene TRBJ2-5; D might be TRBD2 (5 bases). Trimming removed 6 bases from V and 5 bases from J, with 16 bases in between. The CDR3 runs 14 residues. In germline, CDR1 is MNHNY, CDR2 SVGAGI (reference sequence). The CDR3 protein is CASRYGSERETQYF. CDR3 nucleotide sequence: TGTGCCAGCAGGTACGGCTCCGAGCGGGAGACCCAGTACTTC.

The gene calls are TRBV5-4 and TRBJ1-1; TRBD1 might be the D (5 bases). V lost 5 bases and J 5 bases, leaving 19 bases between the germline ends. Per the germline V gene, CDR1 is SGHNT and CDR2 is YYREEE (reference sequence). This CDR3 comprises 15 residues. CDR3 DNA sequence: TGTGCCAGCAGGACACCGGGACTGGGGGGGACTGAAGCTTTCTTT. As protein: CASRTPGLGGTEAFF. Full variable domain (rest looked up from reference TRBV5-4 and TRBJ1-1): ETGVTQSPTHLIKTRGQQVTLRCSSQSGHNTVSWYQQALGQGPQFIFQYYREEENGRGNFPPRFSGLQFPNYSSELNVNALELDDSALYLCASRTPGLGGTEAFFGQGTRLTVV.

This clone was recorded a few times. This chain uses TRBV27 with TRBJ1-2; D is uncertain. This CDR3 region has 14 residues. Between the trimmed V and J ends, which lost 5 bases and 2 bases, there was a span of 12 bases. The germline gives CDR1 MNHEY, CDR2 SMNVEV (reference sequence). CDR3 DNA: TGTGCCAGCAGTACCACTCCAACCAACTATGGCTACACCTTC. Its protein product is CASSTTPTNYGYTF.

This sequence joins TRBV7-8 and TRBJ2-7, with TRBD1 matching 7 bases. Germline assignment: CDR1 SGHVS and CDR2 FQNEAQ. The CDR3 contains 16 residues. The junction had 10 bases not matched to a gene; V was cut back by 5 bases and J by 0 bases. CDR3 sequence reads: CASSSLGTAISYEQYF. The DNA for the CDR3 is TGTGCCAGCAGCAGCCTCGGGACAGCTATCTCCTACGAGCAGTACTTC.

This clone was recorded once. The chain links TRBV29-1 to TRBJ2-3; TRBD2 agrees at 14 bases. This CDR3 has 18 residues. CDR1 SQVTM and CDR2 ANQGSEA come from the germline V gene. V was pared by 4 bases and J by 2 bases, with 11 bases of the junction left unmatched. CDR3 DNA sequence: TGCAGCGTTGCCGGGACTAGCGGGAGTAAGGGCCCCACAGATACGCAGTATTTT. Protein: CSVAGTSGSKGPTDTQYF.

V gene TRBV2 combines with J gene TRBJ2-2; TRBD2 agrees at 7 bases. Germline CDR1 reads SNHLY; CDR2 reads FYNNEI. There are 15 residues in the CDR3. Trimming at V came to 4 bases and at J to 7 bases, leaving 9 bases not matched to a gene. The CDR3 region is CASSGTFGRGGELFF. CDR3 sequence (DNA): TGTGCCAGCAGTGGGACCTTTGGGAGGGGCGGGGAGCTGTTTTTT. Full variable domain (outside the CDR3, taken from reference TRBV2 and TRBJ2-2): EPEVTQTPSHQVTQMGQEVILRCVPISNHLYFYWYRQILGQKVEFLVSFYNNEISEKSEIFDDQFSVERPDGSNFTLKIRSTKLEDSAMYFCASSGTFGRGGELFFGEGSRLTVL.

V is TRBV7-2 and J is TRBJ1-1; 8 nucleotides match TRBD1. This CDR3 is built from 14 residues. V was clipped by 6 bases and J by 3 bases; unmatched bases: 6. Germline V gives CDR1 SGHTA, CDR2 FQGNSA. CDR3 loop: CASRWTGMDTEAFF. For the CDR3, the DNA is TGTGCCAGCAGATGGACAGGGATGGACACTGAAGCTTTCTTT. Looking up the rest from reference TRBV7-2 and TRBJ1-1 gives the full variable domain: GAGVSQSPSNKVTEKGKDVELRCDPISGHTALYWYRQSLGQGLEFLIYFQGNSAPDKSGLPSDRFSAERTGGSVSTLTIQRTQQEDSAVYLCASRWTGMDTEAFFGQGTRLTVV.

The chain couples TRBV6-5 to TRBJ2-2; D call uncertain. The V gene lost 5 bases and the J gene lost 0 bases, with 7 bases spanning the gap. CDR3 length equals 14 residues. The germline V gene has CDR1 MNHEY and CDR2 SVGAGI. The CDR3 region is CASSTQTNTGELFF. The CDR3 DNA sequence: TGTGCCAGCAGTACCCAAACGAACACCGGGGAGCTGTTTTTT.

This clone showed up just once. This chain joins TRBV7-2 and TRBJ1-1; no clear D gene. Germline CDR1 reads SGHTA; CDR2 reads FQGNSA. CDR3 length equals 14 residues. Trimming pared 5 bases from V and 4 bases from J, leaving 14 bases between. CDR3 region: CASSKPTSPTEAFF. The CDR3 DNA reads TGTGCCAGCAGCAAACCGACAAGTCCCACTGAAGCTTTCTTT.

The rearrangement joins TRBV19 to TRBJ2-1; D might be TRBD1 or TRBD2, each matching 6 bases. Trimming left V 5 bases short and J 5 bases short, with 16 bases between. Germline CDR1 and CDR2: LNHDA and SQIVND (reference sequence). The CDR3 has 15 amino acids. The CDR3 sequence: CASSPIGGPNNEQFF. In DNA, the CDR3 is TGTGCCAGTAGTCCGATAGGGGGGCCCAACAATGAGCAGTTCTTC.

Notes on this clone: The same CDR3 can be traced to other DNA sequences in this sample. This rearrangement joins TRBV18 to TRBJ2-5; either TRBD1 or TRBD2 may fit D (5 bases each). This CDR3 has 13 amino acids. The ends were cut back, 6 bases at V and 4 bases at J, with 12 bases in the middle. Germline V lookup: CDR1 KGHSH, CDR2 LQKENI. CDR3 DNA: TGTGCCAGCTCCCCGGCAGGGAGAGAGACCCAGTACTTC. Protein sequence: CASSPAGRETQYF.

This chain uses TRBV5-8 with TRBJ2-2; the D gene is possibly TRBD1 (6 bases). The CDR3 has 15 amino acids. Germline CDR1 SGHTS, CDR2 YDEGEE. V was shortened by 2 bases and J by 4 bases, with 12 bases between the two germline ends. CDR3 bases: TGTGCCAGCAGCTTAGACAGGCTTGTCACCGGGGAGCTGTTTTTT. Translation: CASSLDRLVTGELFF.

This chain joins TRBV18 and TRBJ2-5; possible D gene TRBD2, 6 bases. V was pared by 3 bases and J by 1 base, with 9 bases between. CDR1 KGHSH and CDR2 LQKENI come from the germline V gene. The CDR3 runs to 14 residues. CDR3 DNA sequence: TGTGCCAGCTCACCTGGGGAGGTCCAAGAGACCCAGTACTTC. Translated: CASSPGEVQETQYF. Complete variable domain (other parts from reference TRBV18 and TRBJ2-5): NAGVMQNPRHLVRRRGQEARLRCSPMKGHSHVYWYRQLPEEGLKFMVYLQKENIIDESGMPKERFSAEFPKEGPSILRIQQVVRGDSAAYFCASSPGEVQETQYFGPGTRLLVL.